A selection of T cell receptor beta chains follows, all from one sample in a study of response to subunit inactivated influenza vaccine. TCRdb ran MiXCR on the RT-PCR reads and lists one entry per CDR3 protein. The repertoire holds 590,000 or so distinct CDR3 sequences, with around 15% as singletons. Sequences were derived from PBMCs from blood, sampled approximately 15 days before vaccination. These receptors were obtained from a man in his fifties or sixties who received an inactivated influenza vaccine. The CDR3 runs from the conserved cysteine through the conserved F or W. The D gene is left open where the match is weak. Clone size is shown for a subset of rows, as once, few, many or a class of expanded clone.

D gene: .; clone size: few; J gene: TRBJ2-2; V gene: TRBV5-1; CDR3 protein: CASSQGSSHTGELFF; CDR3 DNA: TGCGCCAGCAGTCAAGGTAGCAGTCACACCGGGGAGCTGTTTTTT
D gene: TRBD1; clone size: .; J gene: TRBJ1-5; V gene: TRBV12-3/TRBV12-4; CDR3 protein: CASSLAGGRRYQPQHF; CDR3 DNA: TGTGCCAGCAGTTTAGCAGGGGGCCGTCGATATCAGCCCCAGCATTTT
D gene: .; clone size: .; J gene: TRBJ2-7; V gene: TRBV27; CDR3 protein: CASRPQSPVSYEQYF; CDR3 DNA: TGTGCCAGCAGACCCCAATCTCCGGTGTCCTACGAGCAGTACTTC
D gene: .; clone size: many; J gene: TRBJ2-7; V gene: TRBV7-8; CDR3 protein: CASFRGGTGSSYEQYF; CDR3 DNA: TGTGCCAGCTTTAGGGGAGGTACGGGGAGCTCCTACGAGCAGTACTTC
D gene: TRBD1; clone size: .; J gene: TRBJ2-7; V gene: TRBV12-3/TRBV12-4; CDR3 protein: CASSFSGQGVNEQYF; CDR3 DNA: TGTGCCAGCAGTTTTTCGGGACAGGGTGTCAACGAGCAGTACTTC
D gene: TRBD2; clone size: few; J gene: TRBJ2-7; V gene: TRBV12-3/TRBV12-4; CDR3 protein: CASNPGGGGLYEQYF; CDR3 DNA: TGTGCCAGCAACCCTGGCGGGGGGGGTCTATACGAGCAGTACTTC
D gene: .; clone size: few; J gene: TRBJ1-1; V gene: TRBV7-2; CDR3 protein: CASSVGATNTEAFF; CDR3 DNA: TGTGCCAGCAGCGTAGGGGCTACCAACACTGAAGCTTTCTTT
D gene: TRBD2; clone size: .; J gene: TRBJ2-5; V gene: TRBV20-1; CDR3 protein: CSARDGWGSSGENQETQYF; CDR3 DNA: TGCAGTGCTAGAGATGGCTGGGGGTCTAGCGGGGAAAACCAAGAGACCCAGTACTTC
D gene: TRBD1; clone size: .; J gene: TRBJ1-1; V gene: TRBV12-3/TRBV12-4; CDR3 protein: CASSGRDRGLTFF; CDR3 DNA: TGTGCCAGCAGTGGCCGGGACAGGGGGCTTACTTTCTTT
D gene: TRBD2; clone size: few; J gene: TRBJ2-3; V gene: TRBV25-1; CDR3 protein: CASTYLLAGVAADTQYF; CDR3 DNA: TGTGCCAGCACTTACCTTCTAGCGGGGGTTGCTGCAGATACGCAGTATTTT
D gene: TRBD1; clone size: many; J gene: TRBJ2-6; V gene: TRBV5-6; CDR3 protein: CASSFLGTGVSGANVLTF; CDR3 DNA: TGTGCCAGCAGCTTCTTAGGGACAGGGGTTTCTGGGGCCAACGTCCTGACTTTC
D gene: .; clone size: .; J gene: TRBJ2-7; V gene: TRBV6-1; CDR3 protein: CASIEAWALSNEQYF; CDR3 DNA: TGTGCCAGCATCGAAGCGTGGGCACTCTCCAACGAGCAGTACTTC
D gene: TRBD1; clone size: many; J gene: TRBJ1-4; V gene: TRBV13; CDR3 protein: CASSARGHEKLFF; CDR3 DNA: TGTGCCAGCAGCGCAAGGGGGCACGAAAAACTGTTTTTT
D gene: .; clone size: few; J gene: TRBJ1-1; V gene: TRBV7-2; CDR3 protein: CASSLGSPEMNTEAFF; CDR3 DNA: TGTGCCAGCAGCTTAGGATCCCCCGAGATGAACACTGAAGCTTTCTTT
D gene: .; clone size: few; J gene: TRBJ2-7; V gene: TRBV20-1; CDR3 protein: CSAAQGNRAYEQYF; CDR3 DNA: TGCAGTGCAGCTCAGGGGAATAGGGCCTACGAGCAGTACTTC
D gene: .; clone size: few; J gene: TRBJ1-6; V gene: TRBV5-6; CDR3 protein: CASSLEGFYNSPLHF; CDR3 DNA: TGTGCCAGCAGCTTGGAAGGATTCTATAATTCACCCCTCCACTTT
D gene: .; clone size: .; J gene: TRBJ2-7; V gene: TRBV5-6; CDR3 protein: CASSLDGRVYEQYF; CDR3 DNA: TGTGCCAGCAGCTTGGACGGAAGAGTCTACGAGCAGTACTTC
D gene: .; clone size: few; J gene: TRBJ2-7; V gene: TRBV12-3/TRBV12-4; CDR3 protein: CASSFGRDKKSYEQYF; CDR3 DNA: TGTGCCAGCAGTTTTGGCCGGGACAAAAAATCCTACGAGCAGTACTTC
D gene: .; clone size: .; J gene: TRBJ1-2; V gene: TRBV29-1; CDR3 protein: CSVEGTGTYGYTF; CDR3 DNA: TGCAGCGTCGAGGGAACAGGGACCTATGGCTACACCTTC
D gene: .; clone size: many; J gene: TRBJ2-5; V gene: TRBV29-1; CDR3 protein: CSVEFGGQETQYF; CDR3 DNA: TGCAGCGTTGAATTTGGGGGCCAAGAGACCCAGTACTTC
D gene: TRBD2; clone size: .; J gene: TRBJ2-1; V gene: TRBV11-2; CDR3 protein: CASRLQAGGVNEQFF; CDR3 DNA: TGTGCCAGCAGACTGCAGGCGGGGGGGGTCAATGAGCAGTTCTTC
D gene: .; clone size: .; J gene: TRBJ1-5; V gene: TRBV2; CDR3 protein: CASGDRSYNQPQHF; CDR3 DNA: TGTGCCAGCGGCGACAGGTCCTACAATCAGCCCCAGCATTTT